The 14 T cell receptor beta chains reported below all come from one sample, sequenced in a study of blood T cell repertoires in COVID-19. Sequencing used immunoSEQ multiplex PCR; TCRdb keeps in-frame clones, though not all of them. The table has 300,000 to 400,000 clones, around 87% seen once. Sequencing was done on a sample of peripheral blood. The receptors come from a woman between 55 and 75 years old with COVID-19, enrolled during active disease.

The chain joins TRBV6-5 to TRBJ2-1, with 9 bases identical to TRBD1. From germline, CDR1 is MNHEY and CDR2 SVGAGI. This CDR3 has 12 residues. V was pared by 2 bases and J by 14 bases, with 4 bases of the junction left unmatched. CDR3 sequence reads: CASSYLTGGKFF. CDR3 in DNA: TGTGCCAGCAGTTACCTGACAGGGGGAAAGTTCTTC.

This rearrangement joins TRBV3-1 (or the pseudogene TRBV3-2) to TRBJ1-2, with D unresolved. This CDR3 contains 13 residues. CDR1 and CDR2 from the germline V gene are LGHDT and YNNKEL (reference sequence). V dropped 1 base and J dropped 8 bases, with 11 bases sitting between them. The CDR3 here is CASSQVLWWGYTF. The CDR3 nucleotides read TGTGCCAGCAGCCAAGTTCTATGGTGGGGCTACACCTTC.

V is TRBV9 and J is TRBJ2-2, with TRBD2 identical over 11 bases. The germline V gene encodes CDR1 SGDLS and CDR2 YYNGEE. The J segment lost 7 bases and the V segment lost 4 bases, leaving 12 bases of the junction unmatched. The CDR3 runs 17 residues. CDR3 in amino acids: CASSPSGSGGAGGELFF. DNA for the CDR3: TGTGCCAGCAGCCCGTCGGGTAGCGGGGGGGCCGGCGGGGAGCTGTTTTTT.

Comment on this clone: Its ends do not fully match the called genes, so a read error is possible. The chain carries TRBV7-7 and TRBJ1-5; 8 nucleotides match TRBD1. Germline-derived CDR1 and CDR2 are SSHAT and FNYEAQ (reference sequence). CDR3 length: 16 amino acids. The DNA for the CDR3 is TGTGCTAGCAGCTTCCCCGGGACAGGTAGCAATCAGCCCCAGCATTTT. Translation gives CASSFPGTGSNQPQHF. Using reference TRBV7-7 and TRBJ1-5 for the parts outside the CDR3, the full variable domain is GAGVSQSPRYKVTKRGQDVTLRCDPISSHATLYWYQQALGQGPEFLTYFNYEAQPDKSGLPSDRFSAERPEGSISTLTIQRTEQRDSAMYRCASSFPGTGSNQPQHFGDGTRLSIL.

V and J are TRBV19 and TRBJ1-1; 7 bases align to TRBD1. The germline gives CDR1 LNHDA, CDR2 SQIVND (reference sequence). V was clipped by 11 bases and J by 2 bases; unmatched bases: 14. The CDR3 is 15 residues long. The CDR3 nucleotides read TGTGCCGCATCCGGGACAGCAAGTAGAAACACTGAAGCTTTCTTT. It translates to CAASGTASRNTEAFF.

This chain uses TRBV7-9 with TRBJ2-5; D not certain. This CDR3 has 12 residues. Germline V gene sequence: CDR1 SEHNR, CDR2 FQNEAQ (reference sequence). Trimming left V 4 bases short and J 5 bases short, with 8 bases between. CDR3 nucleotides: TGTGCCAGCAGCTCACATTTGGAGACCCAGTACTTC. Translation gives CASSSHLETQYF.

This chain connects TRBV7-9 to TRBJ2-2; 10 bases are a match to TRBD2. This CDR3 region has 14 residues. With 3 bases clipped from V and 10 bases from J, the junction kept 5 bases outside the gene matches. From germline, CDR1 is SEHNR and CDR2 FQNEAQ (reference sequence). The DNA for the CDR3 is TGTGCCAGCAGCTTCCGGACTAGCGGAGAGGAGCTGTTTTTT. This translates into CASSFRTSGEELFF.

The rearrangement uses TRBV19 and TRBJ2-1; D remains unclear. The CDR3 sequence is 12 residues long. V was cut by 4 bases and J by 4 bases, with 5 bases left in between. The germline V gene has CDR1 LNHDA and CDR2 SQIVND (reference sequence). The CDR3 sequence: CASSNTYNEQFF. The CDR3 DNA reads TGTGCCAGTAGTAACACGTACAATGAGCAGTTCTTC.

The V call is TRBV4-1, the J call TRBJ2-1; TRBD1 might be the D (7 bases). Germline V gene data show CDR1 as MGHRA and CDR2 as YSYEKL. With 7 bases removed from V and 10 bases from J, the gap between germline ends came to 26 bases. The CDR3 length is 16 residues. The CDR3 sequence is CASTIGPGDSEQEQFF. The DNA of the CDR3 is TGCGCCAGCACCATAGGCCCGGGGGACAGCGAACAGGAGCAGTTCTTC.

The chain uses TRBV28 and TRBJ1-4; TRBD1 is a possible D gene (6 bases). The CDR3 sequence is 15 residues long. Per the germline V gene, CDR1 is MDHEN and CDR2 is SYDVKM. Trimming stripped 5 bases from V and 3 bases from J, with 13 bases between. The DNA of the CDR3 is TGTGCCAGCAGTCGTCAGGGGTTTGCTAATGAAAAACTGTTTTTT. It specifies CASSRQGFANEKLFF.

This chain joins TRBV9 and TRBJ1-2; 11 bases fit TRBD1. The CDR3 covers 13 residues. V shed 4 bases, J shed 6 bases, and the junction held 2 bases outside the gene matches. Germline V gives CDR1 SGDLS, CDR2 YYNGEE. The CDR3 bases are TGTGCCAGCAGCAAGGGACAGGGGGATGGCTACACCTTC. It translates to CASSKGQGDGYTF.

In its sample, this clone was seen a few times. The V gene is TRBV18, the J gene TRBJ2-7, with 7 bases that match TRBD1. With V trimmed by 4 bases and J by 7 bases, 4 bases remained unmatched. This CDR3 has 12 residues. In germline, CDR1 is KGHSH, CDR2 LQKENI. The CDR3, as DNA: TGTGCCAGCTCACTCCGGGACAGTGAGCAGTACTTC. It translates to CASSLRDSEQYF.

This chain joins TRBV2 and TRBJ2-5; TRBD2 matches 7 bases. Looked up from germline, CDR1 is SNHLY and CDR2 is FYNNEI. CDR3 length: 14 residues. Trimming took 6 bases from V and 7 from J; bases not matched to a gene: 11. The CDR3 sequence is CASRRDYLGGTQYF. The CDR3 DNA follows: TGTGCCAGCAGGCGGGACTACCTTGGGGGGACCCAGTACTTC.

V and J are TRBV21-1 and TRBJ2-7; TRBD2 was called by the table and not checked on the DNA. TRBV21-1 is a listed pseudogene. CDR3 length: 16 amino acids. CDR3 DNA: TGTGCCAGCAGCAAAGTTGGTAGCGGGTGCAACTACGAGCAGTACTTC. This encodes CASSKVGSGCNYEQYF.